This T cell receptor beta chain is from a study of shared clonotypes between healthy human individuals. CD45RO-negative cells were positively selected for CCR7, leaving out terminally differentiated effector memory CD45RA+ cells. The CDR3 extends over 12 amino acids. Germline lookup yields CDR1 MNHNY and CDR2 SVGAGI (reference sequence). Trimming took 0 bases from V and 5 from J, leaving 2 bases between them. Authors' processing steps: Filtering differed, since immunoSEQ gave only junction sequences and no quality scores. The protocol was immunoSEQ multiplex PCR, while the TCRdb copy is restricted to in-frame clones and leaves out a portion. V and J calls and clone size are copied from that table; D and trimming were computed from the DNA. The sample yields approximately 840,000 clones, roughly 96% seen once.

This TCR derives from a young man in good health. The chain couples TRBV6-6 to TRBJ2-1; D gene uncertain. Sample: naive CD8+ T cells sorted from blood. This CDR3 is CASSYSHNEQFF. CDR3 nucleotides: TGTGCCAGCAGTTACTCGCACAATGAGCAGTTCTTC.